The clone carrying this T cell receptor beta chain was detected ten times or more. The antigen remains unidentified. The time point was: persistent/refractory GD, antithyroid drugs over 5 years with positive TRAb. Researchers made the TCR library from RNA that was extracted from PBMCs. These data are taken from a study of regulatory T cells in long-lasting Graves disease. Study-wide results and caveats: Having only a small sample size may have limited accuracy.

The germline gives CDR1 MDHEN, CDR2 SYDVKM. This CDR3 has 12 residues. V dropped 1 base and J dropped 5 bases, with 6 bases sitting between them. Construction of TCR beta libraries relied on iRepertoire HTBI primers and on Arm-PCR targeting CDR3 regions. TCRdb redid the calling of the multiplex PCR reads with MiXCR, one entry per CDR3 protein. This table holds fewer than 400,000 distinct CDR3 sequences, less than 25% found once. The starting material was peripheral blood mononuclear cells (PBMCs), obtained when the disease was refractory, from a patient treated with antithyroid drugs. The sequence was collected from a female donor with Graves disease. J is TRBJ2-7 and V is TRBV28; D is undetermined. The CDR3 bases are TGTGCCAGCAGTTTATCCCGTCACGAGCAGTACTTC. Encoded protein: CASSLSRHEQYF.